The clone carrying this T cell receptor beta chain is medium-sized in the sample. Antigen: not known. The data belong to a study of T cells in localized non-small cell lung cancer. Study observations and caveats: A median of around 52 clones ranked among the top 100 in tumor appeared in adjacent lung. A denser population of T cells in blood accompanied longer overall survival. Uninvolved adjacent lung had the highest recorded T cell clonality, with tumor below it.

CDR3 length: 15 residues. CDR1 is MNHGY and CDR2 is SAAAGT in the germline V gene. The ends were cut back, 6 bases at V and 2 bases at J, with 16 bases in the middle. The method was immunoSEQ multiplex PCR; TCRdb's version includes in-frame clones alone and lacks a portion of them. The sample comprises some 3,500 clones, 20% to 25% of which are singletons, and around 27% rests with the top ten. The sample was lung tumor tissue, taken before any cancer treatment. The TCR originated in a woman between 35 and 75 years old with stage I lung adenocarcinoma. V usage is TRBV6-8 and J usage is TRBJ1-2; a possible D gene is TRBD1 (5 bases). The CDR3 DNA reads TGTGCCAGCAGCCCCGATGGGACCCCAAACTATGGCTACACCTTC. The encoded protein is CASSPDGTPNYGYTF.